The present T cell receptor (beta chain) was sequenced within a study of identical twins. Study conclusions and caveats: Alpha sequences that were out-of-frame and twin-shared showed an excess of low generation probability. Where beta out-of-frame sequences were concerned, excess twin sharing was weaker.

V shed 2 bases and J shed 4 bases, with 8 bases lying between them. The germline gives CDR1 SGHTA, CDR2 FQGNSA. The CDR3 runs to 13 residues. cDNA carried unique molecular identifiers, and a universal primer site was added by template switching. MiXCR, run by TCRdb on the 5' RACE reads, gives a single entry per CDR3 protein. The table records 1.5 million to 2 million distinct CDR3 sequences, about 31% of them present only once. Notes on this clonotype: What it recognizes is unknown. This may come from a read error, since a much larger clone is one base off.

This receptor was obtained from a newborn girl in good health. Sequenced material: cord blood. V gene TRBV7-2 combines with J gene TRBJ1-1; D unclear. CDR3 sequence (DNA): TGTGCCAGCAGCTTAAAACCGAGCACTGAAGCTTTCTTT. Its protein is CASSLKPSTEAFF.